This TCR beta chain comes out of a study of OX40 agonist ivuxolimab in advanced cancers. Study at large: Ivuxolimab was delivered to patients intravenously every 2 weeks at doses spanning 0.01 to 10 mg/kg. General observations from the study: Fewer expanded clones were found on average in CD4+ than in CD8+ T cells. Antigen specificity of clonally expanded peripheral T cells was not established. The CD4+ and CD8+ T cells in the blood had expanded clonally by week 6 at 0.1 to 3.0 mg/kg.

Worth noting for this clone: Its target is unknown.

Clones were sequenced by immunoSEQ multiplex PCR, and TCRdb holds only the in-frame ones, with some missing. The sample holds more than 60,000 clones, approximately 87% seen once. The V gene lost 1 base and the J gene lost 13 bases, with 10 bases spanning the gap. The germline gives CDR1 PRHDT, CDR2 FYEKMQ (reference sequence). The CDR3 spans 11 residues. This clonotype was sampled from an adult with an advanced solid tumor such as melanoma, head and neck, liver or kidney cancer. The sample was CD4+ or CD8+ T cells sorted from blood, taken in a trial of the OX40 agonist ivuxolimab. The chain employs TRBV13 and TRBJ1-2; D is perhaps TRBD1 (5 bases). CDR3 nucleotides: TGTGCCAGCAGCTTAGTGCGGGGCCTCACCTTC. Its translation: CASSLVRGLTF.